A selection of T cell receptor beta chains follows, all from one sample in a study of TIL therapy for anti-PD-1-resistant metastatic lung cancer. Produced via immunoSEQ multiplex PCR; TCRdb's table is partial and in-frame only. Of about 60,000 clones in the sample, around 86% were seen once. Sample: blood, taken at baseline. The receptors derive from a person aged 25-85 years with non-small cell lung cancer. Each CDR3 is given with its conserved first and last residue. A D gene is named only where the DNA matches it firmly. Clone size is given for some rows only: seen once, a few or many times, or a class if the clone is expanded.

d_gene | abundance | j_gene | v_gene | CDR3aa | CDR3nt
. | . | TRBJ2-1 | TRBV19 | CASSIVTGPGWNEQFF | TGTGCCAGTAGTATAGTAACAGGACCGGGGTGGAATGAGCAGTTCTTC
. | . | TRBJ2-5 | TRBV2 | CASSESAGQETQYF | TGTGCCAGCAGTGAATCAGCAGGCCAAGAGACCCAGTACTTC
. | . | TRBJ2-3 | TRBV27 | CASSLAVSSTDTQYF | TGTGCCAGCAGTTTAGCGGTTTCTAGCACAGATACGCAGTATTTT
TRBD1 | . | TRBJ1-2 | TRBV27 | CASSLSRGSYGYTF | TGTGCCAGCAGTTTATCCAGGGGGTCCTATGGCTACACCTTC
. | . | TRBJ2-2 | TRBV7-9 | CASSSTSEFNTGELFF | TGTGCCAGCAGCAGCACTAGTGAATTTAACACCGGGGAGCTGTTTTTT
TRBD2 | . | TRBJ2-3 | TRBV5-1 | CASSLGTSANTDTQYF | TGCGCCAGCAGCTTGGGAACTAGCGCCAACACAGATACGCAGTATTTT
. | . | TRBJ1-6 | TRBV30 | CAWARPYNSPLHF | TGTGCCTGGGCCAGGCCCTATAATTCACCCCTCCACTTT
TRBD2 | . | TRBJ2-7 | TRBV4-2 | CASSQEDSGTSGSYEQYF | TGTGCCAGCAGCCAAGAAGACTCCGGGACTAGCGGGAGTTACGAGCAGTACTTC
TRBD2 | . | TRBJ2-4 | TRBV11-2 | CASSFGEGPQNIQYF | TGTGCCAGCAGCTTTGGGGAGGGCCCCCAAAACATTCAGTACTTC
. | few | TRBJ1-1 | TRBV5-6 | CASSLESEAFF | TGTGCCAGCAGCTTGGAATCTGAAGCTTTCTTT
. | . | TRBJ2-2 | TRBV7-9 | CASSLALGGGNTGELFF | TGTGCCAGCAGCTTAGCGCTAGGAGGAGGGAACACCGGGGAGCTGTTTTTT
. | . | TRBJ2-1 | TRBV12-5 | CASGLQGRTYNEQFF | TGTGCTAGTGGTCTCCAGGGACGGACCTACAATGAGCAGTTCTTC
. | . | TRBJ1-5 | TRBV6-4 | CASSEGFGNQPQHF | TGTGCCAGCAGTGAGGGCTTTGGCAATCAGCCCCAGCATTTT
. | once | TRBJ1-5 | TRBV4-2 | CASSQDVQVYPGPQHF | TGTGCCAGCAGCCAAGATGTGCAGGTATACCCAGGGCCCCAGCATTTT
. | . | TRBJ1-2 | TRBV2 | CASSSDSGYTF | TGTGCCAGCAGCTCGGACAGTGGCTACACCTTC
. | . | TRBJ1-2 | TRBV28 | CASSLSREVEGYTF | TGTGCCAGCAGTTTAAGCAGGGAAGTAGAAGGCTACACCTTC
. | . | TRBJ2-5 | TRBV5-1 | CASRPQGQETQYF | TGCGCCAGCCGTCCCCAGGGACAAGAGACCCAGTACTTC
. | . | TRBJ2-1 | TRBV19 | CASSIVSGFNNEQFF | TGTGCCAGTAGTATTGTCTCGGGTTTCAACAATGAGCAGTTCTTC
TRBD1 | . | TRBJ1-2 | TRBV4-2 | CASSQVIEGQGSGYTF | TGTGCCAGCAGCCAAGTGATAGAGGGACAGGGCTCTGGCTACACCTTC
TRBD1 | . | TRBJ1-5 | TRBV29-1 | CSVIQGVNQPQHF | TGCAGCGTAATCCAGGGGGTCAATCAGCCCCAGCATTTT
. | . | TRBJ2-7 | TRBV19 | CASSIATGSDYEQYF | TGTGCCAGTAGTATAGCGACCGGCAGTGACTACGAGCAGTACTTC
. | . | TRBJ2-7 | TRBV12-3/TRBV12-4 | CASSLRGFDEQYF | TGTGCCAGCAGTTTAAGAGGGTTCGACGAGCAGTACTTC
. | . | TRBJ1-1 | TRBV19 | CASSPSPNTEAFF | TGTGCCAGTAGTCCATCACCGAACACTGAAGCTTTCTTT
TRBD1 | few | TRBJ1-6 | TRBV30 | CAWRGAGGSYNSPLHF | TGTGCCTGGCGAGGGGCAGGGGGCTCCTATAATTCACCCCTCCACTTT
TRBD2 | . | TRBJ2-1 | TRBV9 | CASSPPLVAGVGEQFF | TGTGCCAGCAGCCCACCCTTGGTAGCGGGAGTTGGTGAGCAGTTCTTC
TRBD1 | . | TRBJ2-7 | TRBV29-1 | CSDANRGLREQYF | TGCAGCGACGCGAACAGGGGGCTGAGAGAGCAGTACTTC
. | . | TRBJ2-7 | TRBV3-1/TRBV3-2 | CASSQVSGGAYEQYF | TGTGCCAGCAGCCAAGTCTCGGGCGGAGCCTACGAGCAGTACTTC
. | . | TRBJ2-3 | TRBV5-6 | CASSLGVRSIDTQYF | TGTGCCAGCAGCTTGGGGGTCCGGTCGATAGATACGCAGTATTTT
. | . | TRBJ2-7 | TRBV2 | CASSPRGFAYEQYF | TGTGCCAGCAGTCCCCGGGGGTTTGCCTACGAGCAGTACTTC
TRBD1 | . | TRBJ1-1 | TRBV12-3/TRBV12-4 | CASSLQGFTEAFF | TGTGCCAGCAGCTTACAGGGGTTTACTGAAGCTTTCTTT
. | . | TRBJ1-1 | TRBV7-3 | CASSLSRDTEAFF | TGTGCCAGCAGCCTGAGTCGGGACACTGAAGCTTTCTTT
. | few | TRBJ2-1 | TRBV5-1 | CASSLVLGNEQFF | TGCGCCAGCAGCTTGGTGCTCGGCAATGAGCAGTTCTTC
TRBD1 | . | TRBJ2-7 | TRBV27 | CASGRWDRVFYEQYF | TGTGCCAGCGGCCGGTGGGACAGGGTATTCTACGAGCAGTACTTC
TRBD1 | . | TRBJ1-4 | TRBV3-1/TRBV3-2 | CASSQESPYRGRATNEKLFF | TGTGCCAGCAGCCAAGAGTCTCCCTACAGGGGGAGGGCTACTAATGAAAAACTGTTTTTT
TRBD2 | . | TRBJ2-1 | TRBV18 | CASSPFSGTTYNEQFF | TGTGCCAGCTCACCGTTTAGCGGGACGACCTACAATGAGCAGTTCTTC
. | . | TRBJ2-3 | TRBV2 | CASSLGTDTQYF | TGTGCCAGCAGTCTAGGCACAGATACGCAGTATTTT
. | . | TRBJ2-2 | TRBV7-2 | CASSPRDRNTGELFF | TGTGCCAGCAGCCCAAGGGACCGAAACACCGGGGAGCTGTTTTTT
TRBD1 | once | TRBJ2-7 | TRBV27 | CASSRQGSSYEQYF | TGTGCCAGCAGCCGACAGGGCTCCTCCTACGAGCAGTACTTC
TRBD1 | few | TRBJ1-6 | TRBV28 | CASSPGTGPNSPLHF | TGTGCCAGCAGTCCCGGGACAGGGCCCAATTCACCCCTCCACTTT
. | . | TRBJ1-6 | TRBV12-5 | CASGSDGYNSPLHF | TGTGCTAGTGGTTCCGACGGGTATAATTCACCCCTCCACTTT
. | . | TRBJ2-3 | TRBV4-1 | CASSQDPGINTDTQYF | TGCGCCAGCAGCCAAGATCCGGGGATAAACACAGATACGCAGTATTTT
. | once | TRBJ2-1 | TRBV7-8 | CASSLRPGSYNEQFF | TGTGCCAGCAGCTTAAGGCCCGGCTCCTACAATGAGCAGTTCTTC
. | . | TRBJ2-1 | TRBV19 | CASSIDHPGGLRNEQFF | TGTGCCAGTAGTATAGATCATCCGGGGGGCCTCCGAAACGAGCAGTTCTTC
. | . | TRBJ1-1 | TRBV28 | CASSTTWGERTEAFF | TGTGCCAGCAGCACTACATGGGGGGAGAGGACTGAAGCTTTCTTT
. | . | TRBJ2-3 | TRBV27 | CASSFQGYSTDTQYF | TGTGCCAGCAGTTTTCAGGGGTATTCCACAGATACGCAGTATTTT